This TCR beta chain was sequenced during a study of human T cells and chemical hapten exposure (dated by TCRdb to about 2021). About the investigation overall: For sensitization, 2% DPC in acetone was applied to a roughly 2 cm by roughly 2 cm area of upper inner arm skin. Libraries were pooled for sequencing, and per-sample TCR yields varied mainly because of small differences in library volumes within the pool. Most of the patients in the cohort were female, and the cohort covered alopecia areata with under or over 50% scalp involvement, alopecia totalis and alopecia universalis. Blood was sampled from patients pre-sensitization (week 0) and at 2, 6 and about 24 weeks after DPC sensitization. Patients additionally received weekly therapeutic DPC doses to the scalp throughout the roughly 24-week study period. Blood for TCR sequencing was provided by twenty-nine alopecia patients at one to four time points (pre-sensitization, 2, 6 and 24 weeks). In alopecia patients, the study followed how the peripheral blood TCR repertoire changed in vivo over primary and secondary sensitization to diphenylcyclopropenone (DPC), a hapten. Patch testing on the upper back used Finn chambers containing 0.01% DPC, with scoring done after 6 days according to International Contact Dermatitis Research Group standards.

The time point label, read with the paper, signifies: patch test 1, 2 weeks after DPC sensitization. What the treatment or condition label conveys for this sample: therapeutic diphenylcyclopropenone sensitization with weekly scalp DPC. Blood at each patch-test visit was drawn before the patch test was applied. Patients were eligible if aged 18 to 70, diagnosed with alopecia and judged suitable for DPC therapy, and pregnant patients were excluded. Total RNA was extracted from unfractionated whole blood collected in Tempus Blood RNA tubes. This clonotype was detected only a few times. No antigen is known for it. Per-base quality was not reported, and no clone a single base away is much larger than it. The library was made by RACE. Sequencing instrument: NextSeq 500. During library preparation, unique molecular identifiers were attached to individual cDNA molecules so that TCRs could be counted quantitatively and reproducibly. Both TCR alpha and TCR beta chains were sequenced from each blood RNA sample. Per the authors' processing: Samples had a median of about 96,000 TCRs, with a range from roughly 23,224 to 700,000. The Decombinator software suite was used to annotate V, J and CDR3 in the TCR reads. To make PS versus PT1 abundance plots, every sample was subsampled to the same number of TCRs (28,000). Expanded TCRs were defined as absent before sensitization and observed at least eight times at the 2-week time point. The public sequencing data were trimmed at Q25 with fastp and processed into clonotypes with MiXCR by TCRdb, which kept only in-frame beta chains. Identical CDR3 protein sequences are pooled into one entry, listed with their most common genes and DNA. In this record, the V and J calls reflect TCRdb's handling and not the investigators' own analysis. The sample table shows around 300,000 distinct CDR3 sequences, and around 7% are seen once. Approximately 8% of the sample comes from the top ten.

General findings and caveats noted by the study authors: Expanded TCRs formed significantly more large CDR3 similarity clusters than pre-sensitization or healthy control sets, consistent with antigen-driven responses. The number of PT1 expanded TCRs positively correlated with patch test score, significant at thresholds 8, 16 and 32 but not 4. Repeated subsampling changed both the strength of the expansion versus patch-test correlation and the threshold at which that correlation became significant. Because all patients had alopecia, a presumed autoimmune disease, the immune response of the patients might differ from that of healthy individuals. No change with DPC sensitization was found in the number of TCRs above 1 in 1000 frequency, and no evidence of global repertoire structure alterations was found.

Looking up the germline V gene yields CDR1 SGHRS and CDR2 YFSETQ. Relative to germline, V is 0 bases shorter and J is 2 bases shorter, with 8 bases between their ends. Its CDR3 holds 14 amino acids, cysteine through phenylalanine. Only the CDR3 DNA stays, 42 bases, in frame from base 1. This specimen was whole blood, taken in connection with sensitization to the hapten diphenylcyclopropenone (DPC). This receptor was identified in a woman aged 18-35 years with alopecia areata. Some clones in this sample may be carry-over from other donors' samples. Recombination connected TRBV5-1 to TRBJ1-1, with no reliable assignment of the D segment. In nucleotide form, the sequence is TGCGCCAGCAGCTTGGGGTTAGGAAACACTGAAGCTTTCTTT. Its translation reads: CASSLGLGNTEAFF.